The rows below give T cell receptor beta chains drawn from one sample of a study of blood T cell repertoires in COVID-19. Clones were read by immunoSEQ multiplex PCR, and TCRdb kept only the in-frame ones, dropping some. The repertoire holds fewer than 350,000 clones, with approximately 90% as singletons. The sample was PBMCs or T cells enriched from blood (not recorded which). The receptors come from a woman aged 40 to 49 with acute COVID-19. The CDR3 runs from the conserved cysteine through the conserved F or W. D genes are given only for firm matches. Clone size is given for some rows only: seen once, a few or many times, or a class if the clone is expanded.

clone_size d_call j_call v_call cdr3_nt cdr3_aa
. . TRBJ1-4 TRBV19 TGTGCCAGTAGTCCTGAGGGGGGGGAGAATGAAAAACTGTTTTTT CASSPEGGENEKLFF
. TRBD1 TRBJ1-1 TRBV19 TGTGCCAGTAGTTCCTTGGGGCGCGGGACAGGAAACACTGAAGCTTTCTTT CASSSLGRGTGNTEAFF
. . TRBJ2-7 TRBV19 TGTGCCAGTAGTATAGCCGCAGGGGCAAGATCCTACGAGCAGTACTTC CASSIAAGARSYEQYF
once . TRBJ2-7 TRBV13 TGTGCCAGCAGCTTATCGGGGAGCGGCATCTCCTACGAGCAGTACTTC CASSLSGSGISYEQYF
. . TRBJ1-2 TRBV25-1 TGTGCCAGCAGTGATCAGGGGCCACCCTATGGCTACACCTTC CASSDQGPPYGYTF
. . TRBJ2-3 TRBV27 TGTGCCAGCAGTTTCTGGACAACAGATACGCAGTATTTT CASSFWTTDTQYF
. TRBD1 TRBJ1-5 TRBV7-8 TGTGCCAGCAGCTTAGGGGACAGGGAGGGTGGTCAGCCCCAGCATTTT CASSLGDREGGQPQHF
. TRBD1 TRBJ2-3 TRBV5-1 TGCGCCAGCGGACCCGGGACAGGGGGCCAAGATACGCAGTATTTT CASGPGTGGQDTQYF
. TRBD1 TRBJ1-2 TRBV7-2 TGTGCCAGCAGCTCGACAGGGAGTTCTAGGGGCTACACCTTC CASSSTGSSRGYTF
few . TRBJ1-2 TRBV2 TGTGCCAGCAGATTGGTCCTGGGCGGCTACACCTTC CASRLVLGGYTF
. TRBD1 TRBJ1-2 TRBV18 TGTGCCAGCTCACCACAAGGTGGACAGGCGATTAACTATGGCTACACCTTC CASSPQGGQAINYGYTF
. . TRBJ1-2 TRBV28 TGTGCCAGCAGTTTAGGGGGGGACTATGGCTACACCTTC CASSLGGDYGYTF
. . TRBJ2-3 TRBV7-2 TGTGCCAGCACCTCGGGCGGGAGCACAGATACGCAGTATTTT CASTSGGSTDTQYF
. . TRBJ2-3 TRBV28 TGTGCCAGCCGCTACACAGATACGCAGTATTTT CASRYTDTQYF
. . TRBJ2-1 TRBV18 TGTGCCAGCTCCCAAGTCGGGGATGAGCAGTTCTTC CASSQVGDEQFF
. TRBD1 TRBJ1-1 TRBV6-1 TGTGCCAGCAGTGGAAGACAGGGGGCCTATTACACTGAAGCTTTCTTT CASSGRQGAYYTEAFF